This passage covers 13 T cell receptor beta chains from one sample sequenced in a study of T cell repertoires in cytomegalovirus infection. These TCRs' antigens remain unknown. TCRdb ran MiXCR on the reads and lists one entry per CDR3 protein. The table lists 350,000 to 400,000 distinct CDR3 sequences, roughly a third of them singletons. The sequencing used cultured PBMCs, collected from culture after CMV antigen stimulation. These receptors all come from a human donor in good health (CMV status not recorded). Some clones in this sample may be carry-over from other donors' samples.

CDR3 loop: CASRFSAEETQYF. The DNA of the CDR3 is TGTGCCAGTAGGTTTTCAGCGGAAGAGACCCAGTACTTC. The V call is TRBV19, the J call TRBJ2-5; D perhaps matches TRBD2 (5 bases). Trimming pared 6 bases from V and 3 bases from J, leaving 11 bases between. This CDR3 is 13 amino acids long. Germline loops: CDR1 LNHDA, CDR2 SQIVND (reference sequence).

J is TRBJ1-1 and V is TRBV15, with D uncertain. V was shortened by 1 base and J by 4 bases, with 16 bases between the two germline ends. From germline, CDR1 is LNHNV and CDR2 YYDKDF (reference sequence). This CDR3 has 16 residues. The CDR3 nucleotides read TGTGCCACCAGCAGAGCCGCCATAGGGTTGGGCACTGAAGCTTTCTTT. This sequence encodes CATSRAAIGLGTEAFF.

V gene TRBV9 combines with J gene TRBJ2-7, with D unclear. CDR1 is SGDLS, CDR2 YYNGEE, per germline. The CDR3 covers 15 residues. Trimming removed 0 bases from V and 4 bases from J, with 14 bases in between. CDR3 sequence (DNA): TGTGCCAGCAGCGTAGCTCCGTATTCTACATACGAGCAGTACTTC. Amino acid sequence: CASSVAPYSTYEQYF. Based on the CDR3 plus reference TRBV9 and TRBJ2-7, the full variable domain is DSGVTQTPKHLITATGQRVTLRCSPRSGDLSVYWYQQSLDQGLQFLIQYYNGEERAKGNILERFSAQQFPDLHSELNLSSLELGDSALYFCASSVAPYSTYEQYFGPGTRLTVT.

This clonotype was recorded a few times. The J gene is TRBJ2-7, the V gene TRBV7-9; 7 bases are a match to TRBD2. Trimming at V came to 3 bases and at J to 5 bases, leaving 1 base not matched to a gene. The CDR3 has 12 residues. Germline V gives CDR1 SEHNR, CDR2 FQNEAQ (reference sequence). CDR3 amino acids: CASSFTSDEQYF. The CDR3 nucleotides are TGTGCCAGCAGCTTTACTAGCGACGAGCAGTACTTC. Together with reference TRBV7-9 and TRBJ2-7, the CDR3 gives the full variable domain: DTGVSQNPRHKITKRGQNVTFRCDPISEHNRLYWYRQTLGQGPEFLTYFQNEAQLEKSRLLSDRFSAERPKGSFSTLEIQRTEQGDSAMYLCASSFTSDEQYFGPGTRLTVT.

This clonotype was detected ten times or more. This sequence joins TRBV2 and TRBJ1-5; D remains ambiguous. Trimming stripped 5 bases from V and 2 bases from J, with 10 bases between. CDR3 length equals 14 residues. Germline V gives CDR1 SNHLY, CDR2 FYNNEI. The CDR3 region is CASSLGSGNQPQHF. The CDR3, as DNA: TGTGCCAGCAGTTTAGGGTCAGGCAATCAGCCCCAGCATTTT. Complete variable domain (other parts from reference TRBV2 and TRBJ1-5): EPEVTQTPSHQVTQMGQEVILRCVPISNHLYFYWYRQILGQKVEFLVSFYNNEISEKSEIFDDQFSVERPDGSNFTLKIRSTKLEDSAMYFCASSLGSGNQPQHFGDGTRLSIL.

The DNA of the CDR3 is TGTGCCAGCAGTTACTCGTTGGGGGCCAGCAATCAGCCCCAGCATTTT. Its translation is CASSYSLGASNQPQHF. This chain connects TRBV6-6 to TRBJ1-5; possibly TRBD1 for D (6 bases). CDR1 and CDR2 (germline): MNHNY, SVGAGI (reference sequence). The CDR3 has 16 residues. Trimming took 0 bases from V and 1 from J, leaving 10 bases between them.

This clonotype was found a few times. The rearrangement uses TRBV12-3 or TRBV12-4 and TRBJ2-2, with 9 positions matching TRBD2. This CDR3 spans 14 amino acids. V dropped 7 bases and J dropped 3; count of bases not matched to a gene: 3. The CDR3 bases are TGTGCCAGCACTCGACTAGCGGACACCGGGGAGCTGTTTTTT. Its translation: CASTRLADTGELFF.

V and J are TRBV19 and TRBJ2-5; TRBD2 matches 15 bases. Trimming removed 4 bases from V and 4 bases from J; junction bases left unmatched: 13. In germline, CDR1 is LNHDA, CDR2 SQIVND (reference sequence). The CDR3 is 19 residues long. CDR3 in DNA: TGTGCCAGTAGTACTATCCCGGGACTAGCGGGAGGAGGACTAGAGACCCAGTACTTC. Residues: CASSTIPGLAGGGLETQYF.

V gene TRBV12-3 or TRBV12-4 combines with J gene TRBJ2-3; 8 bases map to TRBD1. J was trimmed by 5 bases and V by 6 bases; bases with no gene match: 10. The CDR3 totals 15 residues. The CDR3 sequence: CASSRPGQGIDTQYF. CDR3 coding DNA: TGTGCCAGCAGCCGACCAGGACAGGGAATAGATACGCAGTATTTT.

V is TRBV12-3 or TRBV12-4 and J is TRBJ2-5; D possibly corresponds to TRBD2 (7 bases). Trimming removed 7 bases from V and 3 bases from J, with 15 bases in between. The CDR3 is made up of 14 amino acids. The CDR3 spells CASTLGGGEETQYF. The CDR3 DNA reads as TGTGCCAGCACTCTAGGAGGGGGGGAAGAGACCCAGTACTTC.

The gene calls are TRBV20-1 and TRBJ2-1, with a weak D call TRBD2 (6 bases). Trimming removed 3 bases from V and 5 bases from J, with 11 bases in between. This CDR3 contains 13 residues. Germline V gene sequence: CDR1 DFQATT, CDR2 SNEGSKA (reference sequence). Written as DNA, the CDR3 is TGCAGTGCTAGCGGGAGTAAGGACAATGAGCAGTTCTTC. Translation gives CSASGSKDNEQFF.

The chain combines TRBV6-1 with TRBJ2-7; D is unclear. The CDR3 contains 14 residues. CDR1 and CDR2 (germline): MNHNS, SASEGT. V was clipped by 5 bases and J by 2 bases, with 13 bases between them. CDR3 protein: CASSPSFIPYEQYF. CDR3 DNA sequence: TGTGCCAGCAGTCCCTCATTTATTCCCTACGAGCAGTACTTC.

This clonotype appeared a few times. The rearrangement uses TRBV11-2 and TRBJ2-1, with 11 bases identical to TRBD2. This CDR3 comprises 16 residues. The germline gives CDR1 SGHAT, CDR2 FQNNGV. With V trimmed by 4 bases and J by 10 bases, 12 bases remained unmatched. The CDR3 DNA follows: TGTGCCAGCAGCTACGGAGTAGCGGGAGGGGTTCGAGAGCAGTTCTTC. As protein: CASSYGVAGGVREQFF.